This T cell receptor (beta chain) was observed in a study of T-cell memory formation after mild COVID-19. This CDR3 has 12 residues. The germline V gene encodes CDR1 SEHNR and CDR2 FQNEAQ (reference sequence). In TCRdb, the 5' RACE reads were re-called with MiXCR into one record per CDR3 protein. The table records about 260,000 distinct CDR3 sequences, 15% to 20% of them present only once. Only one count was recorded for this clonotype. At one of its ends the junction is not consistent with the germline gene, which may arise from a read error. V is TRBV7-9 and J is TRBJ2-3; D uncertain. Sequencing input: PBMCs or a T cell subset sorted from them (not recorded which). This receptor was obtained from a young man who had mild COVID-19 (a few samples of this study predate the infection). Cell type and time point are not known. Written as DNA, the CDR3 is TGTGCAAGCAGGAAAGGGCTGGATACGCAGTATTTT. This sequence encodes CASRKGLDTQYF.